A selection of T cell receptor beta chains follows, all from one sample in a study of identical twins. TCRdb called the 5' RACE reads again in MiXCR, with one record for every CDR3 protein. The sample records about 200,000 distinct CDR3 sequences, roughly a tenth being singletons. Sequenced material: memory (CD45RO+) T cells sorted from blood. The receptors originated from a woman between 18 and 29 years old in good health. Each CDR3 is given without its conserved first and last residue. The order of the fields is D gene, J gene, V gene, CDR3 protein. D genes are given only for firm matches.

>TRBD2|TRBJ2-7|TRBV5-5
ASSPAGAYEQY
>NA|TRBJ1-2|TRBV2
ASSEAQGLSYT
>TRBD1|TRBJ1-6|TRBV3-1
ASSQYRDSNSPLH
>TRBD1|TRBJ2-1|TRBV11-2
ASRRTGGGYNEQF
>TRBD1|TRBJ1-1|TRBV6-5
ASSSTGGQGWTEAF
>NA|TRBJ2-7|TRBV7-8
ASSLDRENEQY
>NA|TRBJ1-5|TRBV6-4
ANPGSQH
>NA|TRBJ1-1|TRBV20-1
SARNRRNTEAF
>NA|TRBJ1-3|TRBV12-3/TRBV12-4
ASSALVGFGNTIY
>NA|TRBJ1-6|TRBV5-1
ASSFKETNSPLH
>NA|TRBJ1-2|TRBV6-1
ASSRLGGSDGYT
>NA|TRBJ2-6|TRBV27
ASSFTTGNSGANVLT
>NA|TRBJ2-1|TRBV7-3
ASSLLGPDNEQF
>TRBD2|TRBJ2-2|TRBV27
ASSLSQTSGTVGELF
>TRBD1|TRBJ1-2|TRBV7-2
ASSLGGTGNYGYT
>NA|TRBJ1-1|TRBV20-1
SARDLSLRYTEAF
>NA|TRBJ2-3|TRBV5-6
ASSFWGTAQDTQY
>TRBD2|TRBJ2-1|TRBV20-1
SAPSRASGRNEQF
>NA|TRBJ2-3|TRBV7-9
ASSSVYRVSTDTQY
>TRBD1|TRBJ1-2|TRBV10-3
AISERQGEAGYT
>NA|TRBJ2-3|TRBV7-8
ASSFNPGHTTDTQY
>TRBD1|TRBJ1-1|TRBV11-3
ASRTGFTEAF
>NA|TRBJ2-7|TRBV11-2
ASSLEGGSYEQY
>NA|TRBJ2-1|TRBV15
ATSRDNSGYNEQF
>NA|TRBJ1-2|TRBV11-3
ASGGEVALGYT
>TRBD1|TRBJ2-5|TRBV7-3
ASSFDGTGGAETQY
>NA|TRBJ2-7|TRBV7-2
ASSLKHGPYEQY
>NA|TRBJ2-7|TRBV9
ASSVGARGAYEQY
>NA|TRBJ1-2|TRBV3-1
ASSPRNAYGYT
>TRBD1|TRBJ1-1|TRBV4-1
ASSYLTGGPEAF
>NA|TRBJ2-2|TRBV6-1
ASIKDRNTGELF
>NA|TRBJ1-2|TRBV20-1
IAGDDYGYT
>TRBD1|TRBJ2-7|TRBV10-3
AIRDGQGMYEQY
>NA|TRBJ1-1|TRBV5-5
ASSLRGFSTEAF
>NA|TRBJ2-1|TRBV27
ASSVDRVRDEQF
>TRBD2|TRBJ2-7|TRBV6-1
ASRIRTSGASYEQY
>NA|TRBJ2-3|TRBV24-1
ATSDRATDTQY
>NA|TRBJ2-1|TRBV15
ATSRSMGPSYNEQF
>NA|TRBJ2-1|TRBV7-9
ASSSREDYNEQF
>NA|TRBJ2-1|TRBV10-3
AIRPLPGHSYNEQF
>NA|TRBJ1-4|TRBV4-2
ASSHGSQGTNEKLF
>NA|TRBJ2-7|TRBV20-1
SASRQALEQY
>NA|TRBJ2-1|TRBV6-2/TRBV6-3
ASSYRDYNEQF
>TRBD2|TRBJ2-1|TRBV14
ASSSLAGGHNEQF
>NA|TRBJ1-1|TRBV20-1
SASHTIENTEAF
>NA|TRBJ1-2|TRBV5-6
ASSVPGANYGYT
>NA|TRBJ2-5|TRBV29-1
SVGSSETQY
>TRBD1|TRBJ2-3|TRBV19
ASSNGGTASTDTQY